A selection of T cell receptor beta chains follows, all from one sample in a study of beta chain features in type 1 diabetes. Measured with immunoSEQ multiplex PCR; TCRdb has only the in-frame clones, and not every one. The sample records about 390,000 clones, 9.6% being singletons. What was sequenced was central memory CD4+ T cells from blood. The receptors were gathered from a man younger than 45 with type 1 diabetes. Each CDR3 is given with its conserved first and last residue. The order of the fields is J gene, clone size, D gene, V gene, CDR3 length, CDR3 DNA, CDR3 protein. The D gene is left open where the match is weak. Not every row has a clone size; where given, it reads once, few, many or a size class.

TRBJ2-1,.,.,TRBV5-6,13,TGTGCCAGCAGCTTGGAGGCGAGGGGTGAGCAGTTCTTC,CASSLEARGEQFF
TRBJ1-5,.,TRBD1,TRBV28,15,TGTGCCAGCAGCCCGGGACAGGGTACTGCTCAGCCCCAGCATTTT,CASSPGQGTAQPQHF
TRBJ2-7,few,TRBD1,TRBV27,16,TGTGCCAGCAGCCACGGTGGGACAGGCTTTGTCTACGAGCAGTACTTC,CASSHGGTGFVYEQYF
TRBJ1-1,few,.,TRBV7-2,14,TGTGCCGGTATCGGACGGGGGCCAGACACTGAAGCTTTCTTT,CAGIGRGPDTEAFF
TRBJ2-7,few,.,TRBV6-6,15,TGTGCCAGCAGTTCCTCGGGGGGACAGGTATACGAGCAGTACTTC,CASSSSGGQVYEQYF
TRBJ2-7,.,.,TRBV27,15,TGTGCCAGCAGTTCACCGGGCAACGGAGCCTACGAGCAGTACTTC,CASSSPGNGAYEQYF
TRBJ2-1,.,.,TRBV19,14,TGTGCCAGTAGAAACTCGTTGGCCGTCAATGAGCAGTTCTTC,CASRNSLAVNEQFF
TRBJ1-1,.,.,TRBV5-1,15,TGCGCCAGCAGCTTCGGGACCGCTCAGGACACTGAAGCTTTCTTT,CASSFGTAQDTEAFF
TRBJ2-1,.,.,TRBV19,16,TGTGCCAGTACCACGACTCGGGGAGGCTCCTACAATGAGCAGTTCTTC,CASTTTRGGSYNEQFF
TRBJ1-3,few,.,TRBV28,16,TGTGCCAGCAGTTTACCCATCGGAGGGCCTGGAAACACCATATATTTT,CASSLPIGGPGNTIYF
TRBJ1-3,.,.,TRBV2,15,TGTGCCAGCAGGAAGGACAGAGGCTCTGGAAACACCATATATTTT,CASRKDRGSGNTIYF
TRBJ1-2,few,.,TRBV9,15,TGTGCCAGCAGCGTAGAAGACCTGCGTCGGGGTGGCTACACCTTC,CASSVEDLRRGGYTF
TRBJ2-2,few,.,TRBV5-4,12,TGTGCCAGCAGCCTTCCACCCGGGGAGCTGTTTTTT,CASSLPPGELFF
TRBJ1-5,few,.,TRBV4-3,15,TGCGCCAGCAGCCAAGAGAGGGGCAGCAATCAGCCCCAGCATTTT,CASSQERGSNQPQHF
TRBJ2-1,few,.,TRBV4-3,16,TGCGCCAGCAGCCAAGGTACTATAGGGACTTCACGAGGACAGTTCTTC,CASSQGTIGTSRGQFF
TRBJ2-2,.,.,TRBV19,15,TGTGCCAGTAGTTCGACTAGTGCCAACACCGGGGAGCTGTTTTTT,CASSSTSANTGELFF